The 28 T cell receptor beta chains below were found in one sample sequenced in a study of Ad26.COV2.S vaccination and SARS-CoV-2 variants. Treatment defined: about 20 received Ad26.COV2.S at low or high dose, single or two shots; roughly five received placebo; per-sample allocation not given. Day 63 after the first injection of vaccine or placebo was the sampling time. Sequencing was performed with immunoSEQ multiplex PCR; in TCRdb, only in-frame clones are kept and a portion is missing. The sample yields a few hundred thousand clones, about four fifths seen once. Specimen: peripheral blood, collected in a trial of Ad26.COV2.S vaccine versus placebo. These receptors all come from a person between 18 and 65 years old who received the Ad26.COV2.S COVID-19 vaccine or a placebo.

V gene TRBV5-1 combines with J gene TRBJ1-2, with TRBD1 identical over 9 bases. The germline CDR1 and CDR2 sequences are SGHRS and YFSETQ. After removal of 8 bases from V and 4 bases from J, the junction contained 9 bases not matched to a gene. The CDR3 is 14 residues long. CDR3 residues: CASLPGQGFYGYTF. CDR3 DNA: TGCGCCAGTTTACCGGGACAGGGCTTCTATGGCTACACCTTC.

V gene TRBV27 combines with J gene TRBJ1-1, with 7 bases that match TRBD1. CDR3 length equals 15 residues. The trim removed 5 bases at V and 4 bases at J, leaving 10 bases unmatched. CDR1 is MNHEY, CDR2 SMNVEV, per germline (reference sequence). Here the CDR3 DNA reads TGTGCCAGCAGTCCCCCGGACAGGTATGGCACTGAAGCTTTCTTT. As protein: CASSPPDRYGTEAFF.

The chain is built from TRBV29-1 and TRBJ2-1, with 9 nucleotides matching TRBD2. Germline assignment: CDR1 SQVTM and CDR2 ANQGSEA. Trimming cost V 4 bases and J 6 bases; bases outside gene matches: 7. The CDR3 sequence is 14 residues long. CDR3 sequence: CSVVGGRDLNEQFF. In DNA form, the CDR3 reads TGCAGCGTTGTTGGCGGGAGGGACCTCAATGAGCAGTTCTTC.

This clone was picked up one time. The chain has TRBV5-6 and TRBJ2-1; 8 nucleotides match TRBD1. V dropped 3 bases and J dropped 8; count of bases not matched to a gene: 13. This CDR3 has 16 residues. Germline CDR1 SGHDT, CDR2 YYEEEE. CDR3 region: CASSSGTGSLGDEQFF. DNA for the CDR3: TGTGCCAGCAGCTCGGGGACAGGATCCCTGGGGGATGAGCAGTTCTTC.

The V and J genes are TRBV6-5 and TRBJ2-5; perhaps TRBD2 as D (7 bases). Germline-derived CDR1 and CDR2 are MNHEY and SVGAGI. V was trimmed by 0 bases and J by 5 bases, leaving 13 bases between them. CDR3 length: 15 residues. The CDR3 DNA follows: TGTGCCAGCAGTTACTCAGGGCGGGGGCTGGAGACCCAGTACTTC. This codes for CASSYSGRGLETQYF.

The chain carries TRBV11-3 and TRBJ2-7; tentative D call: TRBD1 (7 bases). V dropped 1 base and J dropped 2 bases, with 15 bases sitting between them. In germline, CDR1 is SGHNT, CDR2 YENEEA. The CDR3 sequence is 16 residues long. DNA for the CDR3: TGTGCCAGCAGCTTAGGAGGCGGGGACAGTCCCTACGAGCAGTACTTC. It codes for CASSLGGGDSPYEQYF.

In its sample, this clone was seen a few times. This sequence joins TRBV7-3 and TRBJ2-2; D possibly corresponds to TRBD1 (6 bases). Trimming shortened V by 5 bases and J by 2 bases, and 9 bases separated the two germline ends. CDR1 is SGHTA, CDR2 FQGTGA, per germline. The CDR3 consists of 14 residues. CDR3 loop: CASSVGTNTGELFF. The CDR3 coding sequence is TGTGCCAGCAGCGTCGGGACAAACACCGGGGAGCTGTTTTTT.

This sequence joins TRBV5-6 and TRBJ1-5, with D possibly TRBD1 on 6 matching bases. The germline gives CDR1 SGHDT, CDR2 YYEEEE. With 0 bases removed from V and 5 bases from J, the gap between germline ends came to 9 bases. The CDR3 extends over 14 amino acids. The CDR3 nucleotides are TGTGCCAGCAGCTTGGCCGGGGGCTATCAGCCCCAGCATTTT. This sequence encodes CASSLAGGYQPQHF.

The CDR3 reads CASSPKDRLSSYEQYF. The CDR3 nucleotides read TGCGCCAGCAGTCCCAAGGACAGGCTTAGCTCCTACGAGCAGTACTTC. The chain links TRBV23-1 to TRBJ2-7; 7 nucleotides line up with TRBD1. TRBV23-1 is placed among ORFs of uncertain function. This CDR3 region has 16 residues. The J segment lost 0 bases and the V segment lost 4 bases, leaving 9 bases of the junction unmatched.

V is TRBV4-1 and J is TRBJ2-4, with D possibly TRBD2 on 5 matching bases. Germline lookup yields CDR1 MGHRA and CDR2 YSYEKL. The V end was cut by 9 bases, the J end by 3 bases, with 12 bases between. CDR3 length: 13 amino acids. The CDR3 DNA sequence: TGCGCCAGTACGGGGTTGGTCAAAAACATTCAGTACTTC. Its protein product is CASTGLVKNIQYF.

The chain joins TRBV11-3 to TRBJ2-5; 10 positions match TRBD1. Germline V CDR1 and CDR2: SGHNT, YENEEA. This CDR3 comprises 16 residues. Trimming removed 5 bases from V and 1 base from J; junction bases left unmatched: 7. The chain's CDR3 is CASSHRDRGPQETQYF. CDR3 DNA: TGTGCCAGCAGCCACCGGGACAGGGGTCCCCAAGAGACCCAGTACTTC.

The chain joins TRBV27 to TRBJ2-3; D remains ambiguous. Germline assignment: CDR1 MNHEY and CDR2 SMNVEV (reference sequence). This CDR3 comprises 12 residues. Trimming removed 3 bases at V and 3 bases at J, with 4 bases between. The CDR3 is CASSLSTDTQYF. CDR3 nucleotide sequence: TGTGCCAGCAGTTTGAGTACAGATACGCAGTATTTT.

The gene calls are TRBV7-9 and TRBJ2-2; the D gene is possibly TRBD1 (6 bases). The CDR3 totals 15 residues. Germline CDR1 reads SEHNR; CDR2 reads FQNEAQ (reference sequence). Trimming shortened V by 3 bases and J by 3 bases, and 11 bases separated the two germline ends. CDR3 sequence (DNA): TGTGCCAGCAGCTTTCCGGACAGATACACCGGGGAGCTGTTTTTT. Residues: CASSFPDRYTGELFF.

This clone was seen only once. The junction does not match germline at one end; this may be a read error. DNA of the CDR3: TGTGCCAGTAGGATAGCGGCAAGCTCCTACGAGCAGTACTTC. Encoded protein: CASRIAASSYEQYF. The chain recombines TRBV19 with TRBJ2-7, with a tentative D call TRBD2 (6 bases). The CDR3 consists of 14 residues. Germline loops: CDR1 LNHDA, CDR2 SQIVND (reference sequence). The entire variable domain, with the rest obtained from reference TRBV19 and TRBJ2-7, is as follows: DGGITQSPKYLFRKEGQNVTLSCEQNLNHDAMYWYRQDPGQGLRLIYYSQIVNDFQKGDIAEGYSVSREKKESFPLTVTSAQKNPTAFYLCASRIAASSYEQYFGPGTRLTVT.

The genes are TRBV6-1 and TRBJ1-1, with D possibly TRBD1 on 5 matching bases. The germline V gene has CDR1 MNHNS and CDR2 SASEGT. CDR3 length equals 14 residues. V gave up 3 bases and J gave up 5 bases, with 13 bases separating them. CDR3: CASSDRENWTEAFF. DNA for the CDR3: TGTGCCAGCAGTGACAGGGAAAATTGGACTGAAGCTTTCTTT.

This chain links TRBV5-1 with TRBJ1-1, with D unclear. Germline CDR1 is SGHRS and CDR2 is YFSETQ. CDR3 length: 14 residues. V was clipped by 4 bases and J by 4 bases, with 14 bases between them. CDR3 nucleotides: TGCGCCAGCAGCCCGAATTCCTGGGGCACTGAAGCTTTCTTT. This sequence encodes CASSPNSWGTEAFF.

This clone was picked up one time. This chain connects TRBV13 to TRBJ1-2; D remains ambiguous. V was clipped by 3 bases and J by 4 bases, with 12 bases between them. Germline V gives CDR1 PRHDT, CDR2 FYEKMQ (reference sequence). The CDR3 runs 14 residues. CDR3 sequence reads: CASSFYGSFYGYTF. For the CDR3, the DNA is TGTGCCAGCAGCTTTTACGGGAGTTTCTATGGCTACACCTTC. The complete variable domain, with remaining parts taken from reference TRBV13 and TRBJ1-2, reads AAGVIQSPRHLIKEKRETATLKCYPIPRHDTVYWYQQGPGQDPQFLISFYEKMQSDKGSIPDRFSAQQFSDYHSELNMSSLELGDSALYFCASSFYGSFYGYTFGSGTRLTVV.

The chain uses TRBV7-2 and TRBJ2-3; D is unclear. From germline, CDR1 is SGHTA and CDR2 FQGNSA. Between the trimmed V and J ends, which lost 2 bases and 1 base, there was a span of 16 bases. The CDR3 runs to 17 residues. The CDR3 nucleotides are TGTGCCAGCAGCTTAAGCTCTTCGGAGTGGCGCACAGATACGCAGTATTTT. Encoded protein: CASSLSSSEWRTDTQYF.

The chain uses TRBV5-1 and TRBJ1-1; TRBD1 might be the D (5 bases). Trimming shortened V by 1 base and J by 4 bases, and 11 bases separated the two germline ends. The CDR3 spans 14 residues. Germline CDR1 reads SGHRS; CDR2 reads YFSETQ. The DNA for the CDR3 is TGCGCCAGCAGCTTGTTAGGGGTAGGCACTGAAGCTTTCTTT. It is translated as CASSLLGVGTEAFF.

The chain couples TRBV4-1 to TRBJ2-7; D possibly corresponds to TRBD2 (7 bases). CDR3 length: 15 amino acids. The V end lost 5 bases, the J end lost 3 bases, and 17 bases lay between the germline ends. From germline, CDR1 is MGHRA and CDR2 YSYEKL. The CDR3 reads CASSFPGRGLYEQYF. Here the CDR3 DNA reads TGCGCCAGCAGCTTTCCAGGGCGGGGGCTCTACGAGCAGTACTTC.

The chain recombines TRBV5-1 with TRBJ1-5; tentative D call: TRBD1 (5 bases). Per the germline V gene, CDR1 is SGHRS and CDR2 is YFSETQ. V lost 0 bases, J lost 13 bases, and 14 bases lay in between. The CDR3 loop spans 13 amino acids. The CDR3 spells CASSLAGTDRQHF. The CDR3 region has the DNA TGCGCCAGCAGCTTGGCCGGGACGGATCGTCAGCATTTT.

This clone showed up just once. CDR3 sequence (DNA): TGTGCCAGGTCAGACAGTTATAGCAATCAGCCCCAGCATTTT. This codes for CARSDSYSNQPQHF. This sequence joins TRBV19 and TRBJ1-5; D is possibly TRBD1 (5 bases). Deletions cut 9 bases from V and 0 bases from J, with 12 bases between. The germline gives CDR1 LNHDA, CDR2 SQIVND (reference sequence). The CDR3 is 14 amino acids.

In DNA form, the CDR3 reads TGTGCCAGTACCCCGTTGTCGGGAGGAGGAAACACCATATATTTT. Protein: CASTPLSGGGNTIYF. The chain is built from TRBV19 and TRBJ1-3, with D unclear. The CDR3 sequence is 15 residues long. Germline CDR1 reads LNHDA; CDR2 reads SQIVND (reference sequence). V was cut by 7 bases and J by 4 bases, with 17 bases left in between.

This rearrangement joins TRBV7-9 to TRBJ2-1; D is perhaps TRBD1 or TRBD2 (6 bases each). Trimming shortened V by 3 bases and J by 8 bases, and 17 bases separated the two germline ends. Germline loops: CDR1 SEHNR, CDR2 FQNEAQ (reference sequence). The CDR3 is 15 amino acids. The CDR3 sequence is CASSFWDIAVDEQFF. CDR3 nucleotide sequence: TGTGCCAGCAGCTTTTGGGACATAGCGGTCGATGAGCAGTTCTTC.

CDR3 residues: CASSLRLPETQYF. The CDR3 bases are TGTGCCAGCAGCTTACGACTTCCAGAGACCCAGTACTTC. This chain links TRBV7-7 with TRBJ2-5, with D unclear. Germline V gives CDR1 SSHAT, CDR2 FNYEAQ (reference sequence). V lost 2 bases, J lost 4 bases, and 8 bases lay in between. CDR3 length: 13 residues.

The chain carries TRBV5-1 and TRBJ2-1, with D tentatively TRBD1 or TRBD2 (5 bases each). Germline CDR1 and CDR2: SGHRS and YFSETQ. V was pared by 2 bases and J by 3 bases, with 15 bases between. This CDR3 is 16 amino acids long. The CDR3 region is CASSLNPGTNYNEQFF. The CDR3 DNA reads TGCGCCAGCAGCTTAAATCCCGGGACGAACTACAATGAGCAGTTCTTC.

The chain couples TRBV24-1 to TRBJ1-2; 7 bases agree with TRBD1. The CDR3 contains 12 residues. J was trimmed by 4 bases and V by 7 bases; bases with no gene match: 2. CDR1 and CDR2 from the germline V gene are KGHDR and SFDVKD. CDR3 in amino acids: CATSGQAYGYTF. The CDR3 DNA sequence: TGTGCCACCAGCGGACAGGCCTATGGCTACACCTTC.

This chain connects TRBV9 to TRBJ2-5, with D possibly being TRBD2 (6 bases). The V end lost 4 bases, the J end lost 2 bases, and 15 bases lay between the germline ends. Per the germline V gene, CDR1 is SGDLS and CDR2 is YYNGEE. The CDR3 spans 15 residues. As DNA, the CDR3 is TGTGCCAGCAGCCCCCGGCATAGCGGACAAGAGACCCAGTACTTC. Amino acids: CASSPRHSGQETQYF. Using reference TRBV9 and TRBJ2-5 for the parts outside the CDR3, the full variable domain is DSGVTQTPKHLITATGQRVTLRCSPRSGDLSVYWYQQSLDQGLQFLIQYYNGEERAKGNILERFSAQQFPDLHSELNLSSLELGDSALYFCASSPRHSGQETQYFGPGTRLLVL.